The clone carrying this TCR beta chain appeared many times. TCR beta CDR3 amplification used RNA transcripts. First-round RT-PCR used HTBI primers; second-round multiplex PCR followed. A single record per CDR3 protein comes from TCRdb applying MiXCR to the multiplex PCR reads. The sample shows some 350,000 distinct CDR3 sequences, about 18% of them seen only once. Excluded: other autoimmune disease, uncontrolled infection, pregnancy or lactation. Serum thyroxine and TRAb, along with clinical symptoms, thyroid ultrasound and orbital computed tomography, were what diagnosis relied on. PBMCs were density-gradient isolated from approximately 9.8 ml fresh blood. This specimen comes from a study of Graves' ophthalmopathy and Graves' hyperthyroidism. Looking at the study overall: The blood sample was drawn at first diagnosis and before any treatment.

V was clipped by 2 bases and J by 5 bases, with 11 bases between them. Germline V CDR1 and CDR2: SGHRS, YFSETQ. The CDR3 covers 13 residues. This TCR derives from an adult woman with stable Graves' hyperthyroidism. The chain couples TRBV5-1 to TRBJ2-7; D perhaps matches TRBD2 (7 bases). Sequencing input: peripheral blood. The DNA for the CDR3 is TGCGCCAGCAGCTTCAGGGAGGGGGACGAGCAGTACTTC. Protein sequence: CASSFREGDEQYF.